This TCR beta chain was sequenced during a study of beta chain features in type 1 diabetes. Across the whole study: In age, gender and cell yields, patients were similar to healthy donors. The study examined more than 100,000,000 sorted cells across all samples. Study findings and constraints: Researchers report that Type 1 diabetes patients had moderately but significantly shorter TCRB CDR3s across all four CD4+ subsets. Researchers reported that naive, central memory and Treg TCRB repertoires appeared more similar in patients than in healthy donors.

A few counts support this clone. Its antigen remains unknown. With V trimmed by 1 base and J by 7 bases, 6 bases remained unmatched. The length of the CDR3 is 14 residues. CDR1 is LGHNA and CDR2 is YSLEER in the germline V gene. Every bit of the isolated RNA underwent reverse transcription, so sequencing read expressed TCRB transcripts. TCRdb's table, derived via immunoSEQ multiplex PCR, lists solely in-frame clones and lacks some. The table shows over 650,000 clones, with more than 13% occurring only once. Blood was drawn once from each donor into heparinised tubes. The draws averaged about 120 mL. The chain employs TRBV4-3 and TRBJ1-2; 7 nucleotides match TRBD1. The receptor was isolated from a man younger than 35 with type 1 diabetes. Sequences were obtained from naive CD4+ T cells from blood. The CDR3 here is CASSQAKGALGYTF. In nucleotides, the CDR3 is TGCGCCAGCAGCCAAGCAAAGGGGGCTCTTGGCTACACCTTC.